This TCR beta chain was retrieved from a study of cytomegalovirus exposure and HLA in healthy donors. Study results and caveats: When a later analysis compared HLA-associated TCR beta chains with equally common others, the HLA-associated chains turned out to be more clonally expanded and to have lower generation probabilities. Cytomegalovirus-associated TCR beta chains were listed, numbering more than 150. It is likely that the observed cluster of highly shared sequence variants was a sequencing artifact. When analyzed later, a missense DCLRE1C variant was found to be linked to TCR beta V- and J-gene trimming.

V was shortened by 5 bases and J by 1 base, with 8 bases between the two germline ends. The CDR3 consists of 14 residues. Germline CDR1 LNHDA, CDR2 SQIVND (reference sequence). It was with 60 Vbeta and 13 Jbeta primers that the PCR ran. Measured with immunoSEQ multiplex PCR; TCRdb has only the in-frame clones, and not every one. Of 130,000 or so clones in the sample, approximately 87% were seen once. Comments on this clone: Its antigen is undetermined.

Input material: PBMCs. This sequence joins TRBV19 and TRBJ2-2; perhaps TRBD1 as D (6 bases). This clonotype was sampled from a middle-aged man in good health and CMV-seronegative. CDR3: CASSLQGNTGELFF. The CDR3 nucleotides are TGTGCCAGTAGTTTACAGGGGAACACCGGGGAGCTGTTTTTT.